This T cell receptor (beta chain) appears in the sequencing data of a study of T-cell memory formation after mild COVID-19. Findings of the study overall: Day 15 to 85 contractors were CD4/CD8 balanced; later expanders leaned CD4+.

TCRdb recomputed calls from the 5' RACE reads with MiXCR, one row per CDR3 protein. The repertoire holds 270,000 or so distinct CDR3 sequences, approximately 16% seen once, with roughly a fifth in the top ten. Deletions cut 1 base from V and 5 bases from J, with 13 bases between. This CDR3 is 15 amino acids long. The germline V gene has CDR1 LGHNA and CDR2 YNFKEQ. This clonotype was observed a handful of times. Its antigen remains unidentified. This chain links TRBV4-2 with TRBJ2-3; D ambiguous. The source of this sequence is a man between 18 and 29 years old who had mild COVID-19 (a few samples of this study predate the infection). Cell type and time point are not known. Sequencing input: PBMCs or a T cell subset sorted from them (not recorded which). CDR3 protein: CASSQGELPGDTQYF. CDR3 nucleotides: TGTGCCAGCAGCCAAGGGGAACTCCCCGGAGATACGCAGTATTTT.